This T cell receptor beta chain was sequenced in a study of shared clonotypes between healthy human individuals. With respect to this clone: What it binds is not known.

The germline gives CDR1 SGHAT, CDR2 FQNNGV. The CDR3 extends over 17 amino acids. V lost 3 bases and J lost 10; bases outside the gene matches: 12. Points from the study as a whole: Non-shared clonotypes displayed generation probabilities falling below those of clonotypes present in all four donors.

The assay used deep level. Here immunoSEQ multiplex PCR was the method, and the copy in TCRdb shows in-frame clones only, minus some. The sample contains about 680,000 clones, 73% of which appear only once. Material for sequencing was memory CD4+ T cells sorted from blood. Subset indicated: CD45RA-negative fraction. The sequence derives from a woman in her 30s in good health. The chain has TRBV11-2 and TRBJ2-1; 13 bases are shared with TRBD2. CDR3 in amino acids: CASSFLPGTSGIGEQFF. CDR3 nucleotide sequence: TGTGCCAGCAGCTTCCTACCCGGGACTAGCGGGATAGGGGAGCAGTTCTTC.